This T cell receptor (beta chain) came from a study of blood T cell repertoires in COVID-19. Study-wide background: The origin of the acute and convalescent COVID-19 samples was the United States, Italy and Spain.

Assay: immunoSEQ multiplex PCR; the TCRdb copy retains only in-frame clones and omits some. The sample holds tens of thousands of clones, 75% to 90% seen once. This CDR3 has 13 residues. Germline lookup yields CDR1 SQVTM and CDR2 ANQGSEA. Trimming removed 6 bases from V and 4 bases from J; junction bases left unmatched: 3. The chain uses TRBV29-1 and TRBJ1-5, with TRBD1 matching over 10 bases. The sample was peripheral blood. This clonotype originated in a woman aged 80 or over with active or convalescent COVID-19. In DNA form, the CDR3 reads TGCAGCGTGGGGGACAGGGGAAATCAGCCCCAGCATTTT. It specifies CSVGDRGNQPQHF.